These 26 T cell receptor beta chains were all obtained from the same sample, sequenced in a study of cytomegalovirus exposure and HLA in healthy donors. In the PCR, 60 Vbeta and 13 Jbeta primers were used. Measured with immunoSEQ multiplex PCR; TCRdb has only the in-frame clones, and not every one. The data contain 150,000 to 200,000 clones, over 80% of them singletons. The sequenced sample was PBMCs. These receptors were obtained from a human donor in good health.

The chain combines TRBV11-3 with TRBJ1-4; the match to TRBD1 covers 7 bases. The germline V gene has CDR1 SGHNT and CDR2 YENEEA. Losses at the gene ends were 3 bases for V and 6 bases for J; bases not matched to a gene: 10. This CDR3 is 16 amino acids long. This CDR3 reads CASSLFGQAADEKLFF. The CDR3 DNA sequence: TGTGCCAGCAGCTTGTTCGGACAGGCGGCGGATGAAAAACTGTTTTTT.

The rearrangement joins TRBV4-1 to TRBJ2-2; 10 bases match TRBD2. The CDR3 runs to 15 residues. J gave up 6 bases and V 1 base, and 2 bases lay outside the gene matches. CDR1 is MGHRA, CDR2 YSYEKL, per germline. CDR3 residues: CASSQASGGAGELFF. CDR3 sequence (DNA): TGCGCCAGCAGCCAAGCGAGCGGGGGGGCCGGGGAGCTGTTTTTT.

The chain recombines TRBV14 with TRBJ1-2; D ambiguous. Germline V gene sequence: CDR1 SGHDN, CDR2 FVKESK. The CDR3 is made up of 14 amino acids. V was pared by 4 bases and J by 6 bases, with 15 bases between. This chain's CDR3 is CASSPGLLAHGYTF. In nucleotides, the CDR3 is TGTGCCAGCAGCCCCGGACTCCTGGCCCATGGCTACACCTTC.

The V gene is TRBV9, the J gene TRBJ1-3; no reliable D call. The CDR3 runs to 13 residues. Germline V CDR1 and CDR2: SGDLS, YYNGEE. Trimming shortened V by 0 bases and J by 9 bases, and 10 bases separated the two germline ends. The CDR3 sequence is CASSVAEAGTIYF. The CDR3, as DNA: TGTGCCAGCAGCGTAGCTGAAGCCGGCACCATATATTTT.

The chain recombines TRBV19 with TRBJ1-5; 8 bases line up with TRBD1. The trim removed 5 bases at V and 4 bases at J, leaving 7 bases unmatched. The CDR3 has 15 amino acids. The germline V gene has CDR1 LNHDA and CDR2 SQIVND (reference sequence). The CDR3 reads CASSSLQGANQPQHF. The DNA for the CDR3 is TGTGCCAGTAGTTCCCTCCAGGGGGCAAATCAGCCCCAGCATTTT.

This sequence joins TRBV4-3 and TRBJ1-4, with 9 bases aligning to TRBD1. Unmatched junction bases numbered 6, after V lost 0 bases and J lost 4 bases. This CDR3 has 17 amino acids. Per the germline V gene, CDR1 is LGHNA and CDR2 is YSLEER. The CDR3 sequence is CASSQDPPGQGNEKLFF. In DNA form, the CDR3 reads TGCGCCAGCAGCCAAGATCCCCCGGGACAGGGTAATGAAAAACTGTTTTTT.

V and J are TRBV5-4 and TRBJ2-6, with D hard to call. Trimming shortened V by 4 bases and J by 1 base, and 15 bases separated the two germline ends. The CDR3 extends over 17 amino acids. Germline lookup yields CDR1 SGHNT and CDR2 YYREEE (reference sequence). For the CDR3, the DNA is TGTGCCAGCAGCCCCGACCCCCTCGGGTCTGGGGCCAACGTCCTGACTTTC. The encoded protein is CASSPDPLGSGANVLTF.

The chain joins TRBV5-1 to TRBJ2-5; weak D call: TRBD1 (5 bases). This CDR3 is 14 amino acids long. Trimming removed 0 bases at V and 5 bases at J, with 11 bases between. Per the germline V gene, CDR1 is SGHRS and CDR2 is YFSETQ. CDR3 bases: TGCGCCAGCAGCTTGGACGCTAAGGGGGAGACCCAGTACTTC. Translated: CASSLDAKGETQYF.

This clone showed up just a few times. This chain uses TRBV6-5 with TRBJ2-1, with 7 bases that match TRBD1. Germline loops: CDR1 MNHEY, CDR2 SVGAGI. J lost 6 bases, V lost 6 bases, and 5 bases had no gene match. The CDR3 spans 13 residues. This chain's CDR3 is CASSSQGVNEQFF. CDR3 bases: TGTGCCAGCAGCAGCCAGGGGGTCAATGAGCAGTTCTTC.

CDR3 bases: TGCAGTGCTAGAGCCGTAGATACGCAGTATTTT. It specifies CSARAVDTQYF. The rearrangement uses TRBV20-1 and TRBJ2-3; D is uncertain. Trimming removed 1 base from V and 5 bases from J, with 4 bases in between. Germline V gene data show CDR1 as DFQATT and CDR2 as SNEGSKA (reference sequence). CDR3 length equals 11 residues.

The J gene is TRBJ2-3, the V gene TRBV5-1; D perhaps matches TRBD2 (6 bases). Trimming took 3 bases from V and 3 from J, leaving 11 bases between them. The germline V gene has CDR1 SGHRS and CDR2 YFSETQ. The length of the CDR3 is 14 residues. CDR3: CASSSGTGTDTQYF. The CDR3 DNA follows: TGCGCCAGCAGCTCAGGGACTGGGACAGATACGCAGTATTTT. The variable domain in full, completed from reference TRBV5-1 and TRBJ2-3, reads KAGVTQTPRYLIKTRGQQVTLSCSPISGHRSVSWYQQTPGQGLQFLFEYFSETQRNKGNFPGRFSGRQFSNSRSEMNVSTLELGDSALYLCASSSGTGTDTQYFGPGTRLTVL.

The rearrangement uses TRBV5-5 and TRBJ1-1; 7 bases are shared with TRBD1. Germline CDR1 and CDR2: SGHKS and YYEKEE (reference sequence). The CDR3 is 15 residues long. Trimming removed 4 bases from V and 0 bases from J; junction bases left unmatched: 6. Written as DNA, the CDR3 is TGTGCCAGCAGCCCAGACAGGGCCCTGAACACTGAAGCTTTCTTT. Protein sequence: CASSPDRALNTEAFF.

The chain uses TRBV7-2 and TRBJ1-1, with 9 bases matching TRBD1. This CDR3 spans 15 amino acids. Per the germline V gene, CDR1 is SGHTA and CDR2 is FQGNSA. After removal of 3 bases from V and 4 bases from J, the junction contained 6 bases not matched to a gene. Here the CDR3 reads CASSLGTGLVTEAFF. In DNA form, the CDR3 reads TGTGCCAGCAGCTTGGGGACAGGGCTCGTCACTGAAGCTTTCTTT.

V is TRBV9 and J is TRBJ1-1; the D is unclear. This CDR3 has 14 amino acids. The V end lost 4 bases, the J end lost 0 bases, and 10 bases lay between the germline ends. Germline V gene sequence: CDR1 SGDLS, CDR2 YYNGEE. CDR3 in DNA: TGTGCCAGCAGCCTTAGCGGATTGAACACTGAAGCTTTCTTT. This encodes CASSLSGLNTEAFF.

The gene calls are TRBV29-1 and TRBJ2-2, with D unresolved. The CDR3 length is 12 residues. V lost 7 bases and J lost 10, with 16 bases in between. CDR1 is SQVTM and CDR2 is ANQGSEA in the germline V gene. CDR3 DNA: TGCAGCGGGCAATGGCTTTCCTCGGAGCTGTTTTTT. Amino acid sequence: CSGQWLSSELFF.

The chain carries TRBV5-1 and TRBJ2-5; TRBD2 aligns across 12 bases. Germline V CDR1 and CDR2: SGHRS, YFSETQ. The trim removed 4 bases at V and 2 bases at J, leaving 6 bases unmatched. The CDR3 covers 16 residues. The CDR3 nucleotides are TGCGCCAGCAGCCCGGGACTAGCGGGCGTACAAGAGACCCAGTACTTC. Translating it yields CASSPGLAGVQETQYF.

The chain links TRBV9 to TRBJ2-1; D perhaps matches TRBD1 (6 bases). Germline lookup yields CDR1 SGDLS and CDR2 YYNGEE. Between the trimmed V and J ends, which lost 1 base and 10 bases, there was a span of 9 bases. This CDR3 is 12 amino acids long. The CDR3 bases are TGTGCCAGCAGCGTACAGGGGTTGGAGCAGTTCTTC. As protein: CASSVQGLEQFF.

V and J are TRBV7-9 and TRBJ1-5; 7 bases fit TRBD1. V lost 2 bases to trimming and J lost 15 bases; unmatched junction nucleotides: 7. The CDR3 consists of 12 residues. Per the germline V gene, CDR1 is SEHNR and CDR2 is FQNEAQ (reference sequence). CDR3 region: CASSLPDRVVHF. CDR3 bases: TGTGCCAGCAGCTTACCCGACAGGGTCGTGCATTTT.

The CDR3: CASSLDGAGVRETQYF. The CDR3 coding sequence is TGTGCCAGCAGCTTGGATGGGGCAGGGGTGAGGGAGACCCAGTACTTC. This chain connects TRBV5-6 to TRBJ2-5; tentative D call: TRBD1 (6 bases). CDR1 and CDR2 (germline): SGHDT, YYEEEE. With 0 bases removed from V and 5 bases from J, the gap between germline ends came to 17 bases. This CDR3 is built from 16 residues.

The sample holds one count of this clone. The chain carries TRBV4-2 and TRBJ2-1, with 8 positions matching TRBD1. The CDR3 length is 15 residues. Germline V lookup: CDR1 LGHNA, CDR2 YNFKEQ. Trimming cost V 0 bases and J 7 bases; bases outside gene matches: 5. CDR3 amino acids: CASSQDGRGRNEQFF. CDR3 DNA: TGTGCCAGCAGCCAAGACGGCAGGGGGCGGAATGAGCAGTTCTTC.

The V gene is TRBV7-2, the J gene TRBJ2-1; 11 bases are shared with TRBD2. The ends lost 2 bases at V and 1 base at J; junction bases unmatched: 4. The CDR3 length is 17 residues. Looked up from germline, CDR1 is SGHTA and CDR2 is FQGNSA. The CDR3 reads CASSLPRLAGSYNEQFF. The DNA for the CDR3 is TGTGCCAGCAGCTTACCGAGACTAGCGGGATCCTACAATGAGCAGTTCTTC.

This chain connects TRBV6-1 to TRBJ1-2, with D tentatively TRBD1 (5 bases). V was pared by 6 bases and J by 3 bases, with 14 bases between. Per germline, CDR1 MNHNS and CDR2 SASEGT. There are 14 residues in the CDR3. CDR3 sequence reads: CASRKRGGDYGYTF. CDR3 DNA sequence: TGTGCCAGCAGGAAGCGCGGGGGAGACTATGGCTACACCTTC.

V usage is TRBV6-1 and J usage is TRBJ2-5; the match to TRBD1 covers 10 bases. CDR1 and CDR2 (germline): MNHNS, SASEGT. With 1 base clipped from V and 5 bases from J, the junction kept 1 base outside the gene matches. The CDR3 totals 14 residues. The CDR3 bases are TGTGCCAGCAGTGAAGGGGGACAGGGGGAGACCCAGTACTTC. Its protein product is CASSEGGQGETQYF.

The genes are TRBV4-3 and TRBJ1-1, with 9 nucleotides matching TRBD1. The V gene end was trimmed by 3 bases and the J gene end by 12 bases; junction bases not matched to a gene: 5. This CDR3 has 12 amino acids. Germline-derived CDR1 and CDR2 are LGHNA and YSLEER. CDR3 in amino acids: CASSQGQGMTFF. CDR3 DNA sequence: TGCGCCAGCAGCCAGGGACAGGGAATGACTTTCTTT.

The chain employs TRBV5-6 and TRBJ1-6; 7 bases fit TRBD1. The CDR3 has 14 residues. J gave up 7 bases and V 4 bases, and 5 bases lay outside the gene matches. CDR1 is SGHDT and CDR2 is YYEEEE in the germline V gene. The CDR3 DNA reads as TGTGCCAGCAGCCGGGACAGAGGAAATTCACCCCTCCACTTT. It codes for CASSRDRGNSPLHF.

The rearrangement links TRBV6-5 to TRBJ2-3; 8 nucleotides align to TRBD2. The CDR3 loop spans 16 amino acids. CDR1 and CDR2 from the germline V gene are MNHEY and SVGAGI. The ends lost 0 bases at V and 4 bases at J; junction bases unmatched: 6. CDR3 sequence reads: CASSYSTGGPSDTQYF. CDR3 DNA: TGTGCCAGCAGTTACTCGACGGGGGGGCCTTCAGATACGCAGTATTTT.